This record covers a single T cell receptor (beta chain). The CDR3 goes on 3 residues after the read ends, and that part is filled in from the germline J gene. Assay: immunoSEQ multiplex PCR; the TCRdb copy retains only in-frame clones and omits some. Its table lists roughly 35,000 clones. The data originate from a study of T cells in women clearing cervical HPV infection. Overall study context: HLA type stays a possible confounder, typing being limited.

CDR1 and CDR2 from the germline V gene are SGHTA and FQGTGA. V lost 5 bases to trimming and J lost 1 base; unmatched junction nucleotides: 7. This CDR3 has 16 residues. The source of this sequence is a woman between 18 and 69 years old with a cervical HPV16 infection that either progressed to CIN3+ or cleared (not recorded which). V usage is TRBV7-3 and J usage is TRBJ1-5; TRBD1 agrees at 8 bases. Material for sequencing was blood buffy coat. The chain's CDR3 is CASSVPGGRSNQPQHF. The sequenced part of the CDR3 DNA is TGTGCCAGCAGCGTCCCAGGGGGCAGGAGCAATCAGCCC.